What follows are 30 T cell receptor beta chains derived from one specimen sequenced in a study of cytomegalovirus exposure and HLA in healthy donors (dated by TCRdb to about 2017). The library relied on the immunoSEQ multiplex PCR assay. For the multiplex PCR, a mixture combining 60 forward primers for TCR Vbeta segments and 13 reverse primers for TCR Jbeta segments was used. Not all clones reach the TCRdb copy of this immuneACCESS table, which keeps in-frame sequences only. Checked studies attribute under half of the gap to unresolved V genes and leave the rest unexplained. This sample holds about 130,000 clones; just over 70% were observed only once. The ten largest clones represent 2.6% of the sample. Sequencing was performed on PBMCs. The receptors shown here come from a woman in her sixties in good health and CMV-seropositive.

The chain carries TRBV7-8 and TRBJ1-1; 10 positions match TRBD1. The CDR3 spans 16 residues. Trimming at V came to 4 bases and at J to 4 bases, leaving 9 bases not matched to a gene. The V gene's germline CDR1 is SGHVS and CDR2 FQNEAQ. In DNA, the CDR3 is TGTGCCAGCAGCTCTAGACGGGACAGGGGAGGCACTGAAGCTTTCTTT. It is translated as CASSSRRDRGGTEAFF. Based on the CDR3 plus reference TRBV7-8 and TRBJ1-1, the full variable domain is GAGVSQSPRYKVAKRGQDVALRCDPISGHVSLFWYQQALGQGPEFLTYFQNEAQLDKSGLPSDRFFAERPEGSVSTLKIQRTQQEDSAVYLCASSSRRDRGGTEAFFGQGTRLTVV.

The chain employs TRBV6-6 and TRBJ1-2; 10 bases line up with TRBD1. The J segment lost 6 bases and the V segment lost 6 bases, leaving 4 bases of the junction unmatched. Germline V gene sequence: CDR1 MNHNY, CDR2 SVGAGI (reference sequence). The CDR3 consists of 13 residues. The CDR3, as DNA: TGTGCCAGCAGCTTGGACAGGGGGGATGGCTACACCTTC. Its protein is CASSLDRGDGYTF.

V usage is TRBV9 and J usage is TRBJ2-7; possible D gene TRBD1, 6 bases. Germline CDR1 and CDR2: SGDLS and YYNGEE. V was trimmed by 2 bases and J by 7 bases, leaving 22 bases between them. The CDR3 extends over 16 amino acids. Here the CDR3 reads CASSVSGTIMGTEQYF. The DNA of the CDR3 is TGTGCCAGCAGCGTCTCCGGGACAATTATGGGTACGGAGCAGTACTTC.

V usage is TRBV19 and J usage is TRBJ1-5; 7 bases fit TRBD1. Germline values: CDR1 LNHDA, CDR2 SQIVND (reference sequence). Trimming cost V 9 bases and J 3 bases; bases outside gene matches: 5. CDR3 length: 13 residues. The CDR3 here is CASGQEYNQPQHF. Written as DNA, the CDR3 is TGTGCCAGCGGACAGGAGTACAATCAGCCCCAGCATTTT.

This clone was detected once. This sequence joins TRBV2 and TRBJ1-6; 7 positions match TRBD1. Trimming removed 4 bases from V and 4 bases from J; junction bases left unmatched: 4. CDR3 length: 15 residues. Germline V CDR1 and CDR2: SNHLY, FYNNEI. The CDR3 loop is CASSVGRGYNSPLHF. In DNA, the CDR3 is TGTGCCAGCAGTGTTGGCAGGGGGTATAATTCACCCCTCCACTTT.

V usage is TRBV4-1 and J usage is TRBJ2-7, with TRBD1 identical over 9 bases. V lost 2 bases, J lost 3 bases, and 5 bases stayed unmatched. The V gene's germline CDR1 is MGHRA and CDR2 YSYEKL. The CDR3 sequence is 15 residues long. The CDR3 sequence: CASSQLETGGYEQYF. DNA of the CDR3: TGCGCCAGCAGCCAATTGGAGACAGGGGGCTACGAGCAGTACTTC.

The chain employs TRBV29-1 and TRBJ1-2; D gene uncertain. This CDR3 comprises 13 residues. The germline V and J ends were trimmed by 4 bases and 8 bases, with 17 bases remaining between them. Per germline, CDR1 SQVTM and CDR2 ANQGSEA. CDR3 in DNA: TGCAGCGTTGTAGGCGTCCAAGCGGTGGGCTACACCTTC. Translating it yields CSVVGVQAVGYTF. The full variable domain, in which reference TRBV29-1 and TRBJ1-2 provide the parts outside the CDR3, is SAVISQKPSRDICQRGTSLTIQCQVDSQVTMMFWYRQQPGQSLTLIATANQGSEATYESGFVIDKFPISRPNLTFSTLTVSNMSPEDSSIYLCSVVGVQAVGYTFGSGTRLTVV.

The chain combines TRBV5-1 with TRBJ2-2; D may be TRBD1 (5 bases). Germline V gene lookup returns CDR1 SGHRS and CDR2 YFSETQ. V was shortened by 2 bases and J by 5 bases, with 10 bases between the two germline ends. CDR3 length: 14 amino acids. The DNA for the CDR3 is TGCGCCAGCAGCTTACAGGATGCAACCGGGGAGCTGTTTTTT. It codes for CASSLQDATGELFF. Based on the CDR3 plus reference TRBV5-1 and TRBJ2-2, the full variable domain is KAGVTQTPRYLIKTRGQQVTLSCSPISGHRSVSWYQQTPGQGLQFLFEYFSETQRNKGNFPGRFSGRQFSNSRSEMNVSTLELGDSALYLCASSLQDATGELFFGEGSRLTVL.

In the case of this clone: Different DNA sequences within this sample yield the same CDR3. V gene TRBV5-1 combines with J gene TRBJ2-5, with D possibly being TRBD1 (5 bases). The CDR3 covers 13 residues. Per the germline V gene, CDR1 is SGHRS and CDR2 is YFSETQ. V gave up 2 bases and J gave up 1 base, with 6 bases separating them. The CDR3 DNA reads as TGCGCCAGCAGCTTTACAGGCCAAGAGACCCAGTACTTC. This sequence encodes CASSFTGQETQYF.

This rearrangement joins TRBV4-1 to TRBJ2-1, with 10 bases that match TRBD1. This CDR3 has 15 amino acids. Germline values: CDR1 MGHRA, CDR2 YSYEKL. Germline trimming cut 4 bases from V and 12 bases from J; bases unmatched to any gene: 12. DNA of the CDR3: TGCGCCAGCAGCCCGGCCGGGACAGGGGTAGTGGTGCAGTTCTTC. Amino acids: CASSPAGTGVVVQFF.

The chain joins TRBV29-1 to TRBJ1-4; D might be TRBD1 (6 bases). Germline CDR1 and CDR2: SQVTM and ANQGSEA. This CDR3 is 15 amino acids long. Trimming left V 7 bases short and J 3 bases short, with 18 bases between. The CDR3 sequence is CSAGRGTQPNEKLFF. The CDR3, as DNA: TGCAGCGCTGGGAGAGGGACACAGCCTAATGAAAAACTGTTTTTT.

The chain joins TRBV7-6 to TRBJ1-1; D gene unclear. The ends were cut back, 5 bases at V and 0 bases at J, with 13 bases in the middle. This CDR3 region has 15 residues. Germline V gene lookup returns CDR1 SGHVS and CDR2 FNYEAQ. This CDR3 is CASSPTTLMNTEAFF. The CDR3 DNA follows: TGTGCCAGCAGCCCGACGACACTTATGAACACTGAAGCTTTCTTT.

This chain links TRBV11-1 with TRBJ1-2; D is possibly TRBD1 (5 bases). Germline V gene sequence: CDR1 SGHAT, CDR2 FQDESV (reference sequence). Trimming shortened V by 3 bases and J by 6 bases, and 11 bases separated the two germline ends. The CDR3 has 13 residues. In nucleotides, the CDR3 is TGTGCCAGCAGCTTGGGGACTGTAGATGGCTACACCTTC. Protein product: CASSLGTVDGYTF.

The chain carries TRBV10-3 and TRBJ1-1, with 9 nucleotides matching TRBD1. The ends lost 4 bases at V and 5 bases at J; junction bases unmatched: 5. The length of the CDR3 is 14 residues. Germline V gene sequence: CDR1 ENHRY, CDR2 SYGVKD. CDR3 nucleotides: TGTGCCATCAGTGCGACAGGGGGGAAGACTGAAGCTTTCTTT. This codes for CAISATGGKTEAFF.

The chain combines TRBV14 with TRBJ2-7; no definite D call. Germline CDR1 and CDR2: SGHDN and FVKESK. CDR3 length: 12 amino acids. Between the trimmed V and J ends, which lost 1 base and 5 bases, there was a span of 6 bases. CDR3 sequence reads: CASSQAPDEQYF. In nucleotides, the CDR3 is TGTGCCAGCAGCCAAGCCCCGGACGAGCAGTACTTC.

The table lists this clone with a count of one. V and J are TRBV29-1 and TRBJ2-2; 7 nucleotides align to TRBD2. The V segment lost 1 base and the J segment 2 bases; nucleotides outside the gene matches: 7. Germline values: CDR1 SQVTM, CDR2 ANQGSEA. The CDR3 is 16 residues long. DNA for the CDR3: TGCAGCGTTGAAGGCCTCGGGGAGGGTAACACCGGGGAGCTGTTTTTT. Its translation: CSVEGLGEGNTGELFF.

The V call is TRBV7-8, the J call TRBJ1-4; D not certain. The CDR3 loop spans 12 amino acids. Germline lookup yields CDR1 SGHVS and CDR2 FQNEAQ. V was clipped by 1 base and J by 15 bases, with 12 bases between them. The CDR3 coding sequence is TGTGCCAGCAGCTTAGGGGAGCAGAAGATGTTTTTT. Its translation: CASSLGEQKMFF.

CDR3 nucleotides: TGTGCCAGCAGCCCAGACAGGGATTGGTACACTGAAGCTTTCTTT. Amino acid sequence: CASSPDRDWYTEAFF. The chain is built from TRBV7-9 and TRBJ1-1; 7 bases fit TRBD1. V lost 5 bases and J lost 3; bases outside the gene matches: 9. Germline assignment: CDR1 SEHNR and CDR2 FQNEAQ (reference sequence). The CDR3 runs 15 residues.

The genes are TRBV7-8 and TRBJ2-5; D remains ambiguous. Trimming left V 6 bases short and J 0 bases short, with 20 bases between. This CDR3 has 17 residues. The germline CDR1 and CDR2 sequences are SGHVS and FQNEAQ. The CDR3 is CASRPDRHAYDQETQYF. The CDR3 DNA reads TGTGCCAGCAGACCCGATCGACACGCCTACGACCAAGAGACCCAGTACTTC.

DNA of the CDR3: TGTGCCAGCAGCCCTCAGACAAGCTCCTACGAGCAGTACTTC. Its translation: CASSPQTSSYEQYF. V usage is TRBV11-2 and J usage is TRBJ2-7; no firm D call. CDR1 and CDR2 from the germline V gene are SGHAT and FQNNGV. This CDR3 is built from 14 residues. The V and J ends lost 5 bases and 0 bases respectively, with 11 bases between them.

The chain couples TRBV5-1 to TRBJ1-4; D remains unclear. V was pared by 1 base and J by 6 bases, with 13 bases between. The germline gives CDR1 SGHRS, CDR2 YFSETQ. The CDR3 length is 15 residues. For the CDR3, the DNA is TGCGCCAGCAGCTTGTTGGCCCAGCGGGATGAAAAACTGTTTTTT. This gives the protein CASSLLAQRDEKLFF.

J is TRBJ2-1 and V is TRBV2, with D perhaps matching TRBD2 (7 bases). The V gene lost 7 bases and the J gene lost 3 bases, with 19 bases spanning the gap. CDR3 length: 16 residues. Germline V gene sequence: CDR1 SNHLY, CDR2 FYNNEI. CDR3 loop: CASTLEGGVRYNEQFF. The CDR3 DNA reads TGTGCCAGCACCCTTGAGGGGGGGGTACGCTACAATGAGCAGTTCTTC.

V gene TRBV2 combines with J gene TRBJ2-2; 7 bases match TRBD2. In germline, CDR1 is SNHLY, CDR2 FYNNEI. The CDR3 length is 16 residues. V gave up 9 bases and J gave up 1 base; unmatched junction bases: 11. CDR3 amino acids: CASGREGQRNTGELFF. The CDR3, as DNA: TGTGCCAGTGGAAGGGAGGGGCAGCGGAACACCGGGGAGCTGTTTTTT.

This chain connects TRBV5-1 to TRBJ2-3, with D tentatively TRBD1 (5 bases). Trimming cost V 0 bases and J 0 bases, with 11 bases left between them. CDR3 size: 16 residues. Germline V lookup: CDR1 SGHRS, CDR2 YFSETQ. CDR3: CASSLGVGPSTDTQYF. CDR3 coding DNA: TGCGCCAGCAGCTTGGGTGTGGGGCCTAGCACAGATACGCAGTATTTT.

The chain combines TRBV10-3 with TRBJ1-2; D gene ambiguous. The V and J ends lost 4 bases and 6 bases respectively, with 15 bases between them. Germline CDR1 reads ENHRY; CDR2 reads SYGVKD. CDR3 size: 14 residues. CDR3 in amino acids: CAISVDGSLDGYTF. In nucleotides, the CDR3 is TGTGCCATCAGTGTTGATGGGAGTTTAGATGGCTACACCTTC.

The chain has TRBV14 and TRBJ2-2; maybe TRBD2 (6 bases). The CDR3 length is 13 residues. Trimming stripped 4 bases from V and 5 bases from J, with 8 bases between. Germline-derived CDR1 and CDR2 are SGHDN and FVKESK. This CDR3 is CASSPGGTGELFF. The CDR3 coding sequence is TGTGCCAGCAGCCCTGGAGGGACCGGGGAGCTGTTTTTT.

The table lists this clone with a few counts. The chain employs TRBV9 and TRBJ1-2; D not certain. Between the trimmed V and J ends, which lost 0 bases and 13 bases, there was a span of 19 bases. The CDR3 has 14 amino acids. Germline V gene sequence: CDR1 SGDLS, CDR2 YYNGEE. In nucleotides, the CDR3 is TGTGCCAGCAGCGTAGGCCAGAACTATGGAATTGTCACCTTC. This gives the protein CASSVGQNYGIVTF.

The chain uses TRBV4-1 and TRBJ2-6, with D possibly TRBD1 on 5 matching bases. Trimming stripped 4 bases from V and 3 bases from J, with 10 bases between. From germline, CDR1 is MGHRA and CDR2 YSYEKL. The CDR3 is 15 amino acids. This CDR3 reads CASSLQGGGANVLTF. Written as DNA, the CDR3 is TGCGCCAGCAGCCTTCAGGGTGGTGGGGCCAACGTCCTGACTTTC.

The chain carries TRBV12-2 and TRBJ2-7; the tabulated D call, TRBD2, remains unverified against the DNA. TRBV12-2 is labeled a pseudogene. CDR3 length equals 23 residues. The CDR3 DNA reads as TGTGCAAGTCGCTTAGTAATGGGGAAAGGGTGCCTAGCGGGGGGCGATAAAGCCTACGAGCAGTACTTC. This encodes CASRLVMGKGCLAGGDKAYEQYF.

This chain joins TRBV9 and TRBJ1-1; no clear D. Per the germline V gene, CDR1 is SGDLS and CDR2 is YYNGEE. V lost 4 bases and J 5 bases, leaving 18 bases between the germline ends. This CDR3 spans 15 amino acids. The CDR3 bases are TGTGCCAGCAGCACCGAGGGAGCCCGAGGAACTGAAGCTTTCTTT. This encodes CASSTEGARGTEAFF.